The source of this T cell receptor (beta chain) is a study of OX40 agonist ivuxolimab in advanced cancers. Study-wide background: Ivuxolimab is an agonistic anti-OX40 (CD134) antibody, and patients were treated with it.

The data were produced by immunoSEQ multiplex PCR, yet TCRdb's version contains in-frame clones alone and is incomplete. The repertoire holds tens of thousands of clones, over 75% seen once, with 0.5% to 0.85% in the top ten. Per germline, CDR1 LNHDA and CDR2 SQIVND (reference sequence). The V gene lost 1 base and the J gene lost 1 base, with 13 bases spanning the gap. The length of the CDR3 is 16 residues. The source of this sequence is an adult with an advanced solid tumor such as melanoma, head and neck, liver or kidney cancer. The sequenced sample was CD4+ or CD8+ T cells sorted from blood, obtained in a trial of the OX40 agonist ivuxolimab. The chain is built from TRBV19 and TRBJ1-1, with D perhaps TRBD1 (5 bases). This chain's CDR3 is CASSIARSGANTEAFF. The CDR3 region has the DNA TGTGCCAGTAGTATAGCGAGATCTGGGGCGAACACTGAAGCTTTCTTT.